The clone carrying this TCR beta chain was seen more than once but under ten times. The antigen remains unidentified. This specimen comes from a study of identical twins. Study findings and constraints: Abundant beta clonotypes from cord blood bore fewer insertions; memory repertoires lacked this pattern. Twins shared beta out-of-frame sequences in excess, but this excess was weaker.

Each CDR3 protein gets one entry after TCRdb re-called the 5' RACE reads with MiXCR. The profile shows approximately 500,000 distinct CDR3 sequences, around 24% of them singletons. The CDR3 sequence is 16 residues long. The V gene's germline CDR1 is SGHTA and CDR2 FQGNSA. Trimming took 4 bases from V and 7 from J; bases not matched to a gene: 14. These data are also associated with another study on T cells expressing NK-cell markers. That report adds: Topping the CD3+CD56-NKG2C+ fraction as well were these clonotypes, in a few donors.

The sample consisted of CD4+ T cells sorted from blood. V and J are TRBV7-2 and TRBJ2-5; 8 bases agree with TRBD2. The sequence was collected from a woman aged 18-29 years in good health. For the CDR3, the DNA is TGTGCCAGCAGCTCTCTGGGACTAGTGGGCCGTGGGACCCAGTACTTC. Amino acids: CASSSLGLVGRGTQYF.